This entry is about one TCR beta chain. Its antigen is not known. This CDR3 comprises 16 residues. Germline V gene sequence: CDR1 MNHEY, CDR2 SVGAGI. J lost 5 bases, V lost 0 bases, and 7 bases had no gene match. This specimen comes from a study of OX40 agonist ivuxolimab in advanced cancers. Findings and caveats of the study: Expanded peripheral T-cell antigen specificity went undetermined. In the 0.1 to 3.0 mg/kg range, CD4+ and CD8+ blood T cells had expanded clonally by week 6.

Only in-frame clones appear in the TCRdb table, and some are missing; sequencing was by immunoSEQ multiplex PCR. The sample holds about 46,000 clones, 90% to 95% seen once. This TCR was sampled from an adult with an advanced solid tumor such as melanoma, head and neck, liver or kidney cancer. The input for sequencing was CD4+ or CD8+ T cells sorted from blood, taken in a trial of the OX40 agonist ivuxolimab. This chain links TRBV6-5 with TRBJ2-5; TRBD2 matches 9 bases. The CDR3: CASSYSAGGVGETQYF. DNA of the CDR3: TGTGCCAGCAGTTACTCCGCGGGAGGGGTGGGGGAGACCCAGTACTTC.